What follows is one T cell receptor (beta chain) and its context. No antigen is known for it. These data belong to a study of metastatic and nonmetastatic thyroid tumors. Background on the study: The study looked at repertoires side by side in blood and in tumor or nodule tissue from malignant and benign thyroid patients. Findings and limits, study-wide: Malignant tumors reportedly showed significantly higher TCR beta diversity than benign nodules in both blood and tumor.

Deletions cut 3 bases from V and 2 bases from J, with 8 bases between. CDR3 length: 13 amino acids. The germline V gene has CDR1 MDHEN and CDR2 SYDVKM. Not a single patient had been given any form of treatment at any point before undergoing thyroid surgery. Original methodology: The authors used CDR3 differences across clinicopathological groups to build a distant-metastasis classifier for papillary thyroid cancer. TCRdb re-analyzed the PCR reads through MiXCR. The V and J calls come from TCRdb's annotation, not from the publication. The profile shows roughly 18,000 clones, under 25% of them singletons.

This TCR derives from a female donor with papillary thyroid cancer or a benign thyroid nodule (not recorded which). Some clones in this sample may be carry-over from other donors' samples. Input material: tumor tissue. The chain combines TRBV28 with TRBJ2-7; D is possibly TRBD2 (6 bases). CDR3 bases: TGTGCCAGCAGTTTTGCGGGACCCTACGAGCAGTACTTC. It codes for CASSFAGPYEQYF.